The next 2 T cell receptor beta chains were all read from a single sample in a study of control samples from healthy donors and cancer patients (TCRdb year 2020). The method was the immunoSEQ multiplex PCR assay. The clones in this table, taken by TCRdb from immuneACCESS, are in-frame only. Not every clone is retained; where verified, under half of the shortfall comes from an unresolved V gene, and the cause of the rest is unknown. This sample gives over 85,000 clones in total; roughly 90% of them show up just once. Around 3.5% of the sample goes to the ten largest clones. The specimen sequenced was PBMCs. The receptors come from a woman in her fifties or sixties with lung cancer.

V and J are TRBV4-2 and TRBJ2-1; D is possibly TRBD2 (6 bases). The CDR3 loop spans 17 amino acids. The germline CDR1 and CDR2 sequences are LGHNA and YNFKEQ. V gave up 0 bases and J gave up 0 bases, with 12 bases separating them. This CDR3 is CASSQDLSGFSYNEQFF. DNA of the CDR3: TGTGCCAGCAGCCAAGACTTAAGCGGGTTCTCCTACAATGAGCAGTTCTTC.

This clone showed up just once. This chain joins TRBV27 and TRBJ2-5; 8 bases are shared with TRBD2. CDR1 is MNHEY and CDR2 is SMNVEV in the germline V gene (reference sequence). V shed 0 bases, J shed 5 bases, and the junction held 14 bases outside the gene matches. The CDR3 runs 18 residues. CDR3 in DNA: TGTGCCAGCAGTTTATCGGTGCGGGGGGCATGGAAAAGGGAGACCCAGTACTTC. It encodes CASSLSVRGAWKRETQYF.